This TCR beta chain was captured by sequencing in a study of early T cells in non-severe SARS-CoV-2 infection. Study background: Unsorted whole blood bulk RNA was sequenced, with unpaired chains. The study's findings and limits: Clonotype matching in VDJdb favored anti-spike CD8 responses and did not capture private and CD4 specificities.

MiXCR, run by TCRdb on the 5' RACE reads, gives a single entry per CDR3 protein. The sample includes about 27,000 distinct CDR3 sequences, around 5% of them seen just once. In its sample, this clonotype was seen a few times. What it binds is not known. The sample was whole blood. This TCR was recovered from an adult who was a healthcare worker with PCR-confirmed SARS-CoV-2 infection or an uninfected control (not recorded which).

CDR3 sequence (DNA): TGTGCCAGCAGCTTACTAGGGGGCGGCTATGGCTACACCTTC. The encoded protein is CASSLLGGGYGYTF. The chain is built from TRBV7-2 and TRBJ1-2; 7 positions agree with TRBD1. Trimming cost V 2 bases and J 4 bases; bases outside gene matches: 4. Germline V lookup: CDR1 SGHTA, CDR2 FQGNSA. The CDR3 contains 14 residues. The full variable domain, completed using reference TRBV7-2 and TRBJ1-2, is GAGVSQSPSNKVTEKGKDVELRCDPISGHTALYWYRQSLGQGLEFLIYFQGNSAPDKSGLPSDRFSAERTGGSVSTLTIQRTQQEDSAVYLCASSLLGGGYGYTFGSGTRLTVV.